Ten or more counts support the clone carrying this TCR beta chain. The CDR3 consists of 16 residues. V lost 0 bases, J lost 7 bases, and 11 bases stayed unmatched. Per germline, CDR1 SGHRS and CDR2 YFSETQ. From 15-18 subjects, every sequencing run obtained over 190 million TCR-beta sequences. TCRdb re-called the 5' RACE reads with MiXCR, one entry per CDR3 protein. The sample includes roughly 22,000 distinct CDR3 sequences, approximately 5.9% of them seen just once. The record originates from a study of neurological immune-mediated disorders. Sorted libraries drew on more than 850,000 CD4+ or CD8+ T cells.

Sequenced: CD8+ T cells from blood. The gene calls are TRBV5-1 and TRBJ2-7; TRBD1 matches 9 bases. This TCR was sampled from a young man in good health. CDR3 sequence reads: CASSLARDRVIVEQYF. The CDR3 region has the DNA TGCGCCAGCAGCTTGGCCCGGGACAGGGTTATTGTTGAGCAGTACTTC.